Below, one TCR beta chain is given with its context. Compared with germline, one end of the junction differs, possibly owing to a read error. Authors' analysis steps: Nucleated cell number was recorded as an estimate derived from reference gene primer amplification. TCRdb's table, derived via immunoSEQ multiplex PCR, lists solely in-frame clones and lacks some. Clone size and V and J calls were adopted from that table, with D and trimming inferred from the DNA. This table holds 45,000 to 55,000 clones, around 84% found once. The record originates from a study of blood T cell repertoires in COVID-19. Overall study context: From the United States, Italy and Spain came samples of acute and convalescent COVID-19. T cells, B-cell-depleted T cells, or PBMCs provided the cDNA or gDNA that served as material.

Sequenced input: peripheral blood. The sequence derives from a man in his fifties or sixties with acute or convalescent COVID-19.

The CDR3 protein is CASSIAKGSTRELFF. The DNA of the CDR3 is TGTGCCAGTAGTATAGCTAAGGGGTCCACCAGGGAGCTGTTTTTT. This sequence joins TRBV19 and TRBJ2-2; tentatively, D is TRBD1 (5 bases). The germline V gene encodes CDR1 LNHDA and CDR2 SQIVND (reference sequence). This CDR3 region has 15 residues.